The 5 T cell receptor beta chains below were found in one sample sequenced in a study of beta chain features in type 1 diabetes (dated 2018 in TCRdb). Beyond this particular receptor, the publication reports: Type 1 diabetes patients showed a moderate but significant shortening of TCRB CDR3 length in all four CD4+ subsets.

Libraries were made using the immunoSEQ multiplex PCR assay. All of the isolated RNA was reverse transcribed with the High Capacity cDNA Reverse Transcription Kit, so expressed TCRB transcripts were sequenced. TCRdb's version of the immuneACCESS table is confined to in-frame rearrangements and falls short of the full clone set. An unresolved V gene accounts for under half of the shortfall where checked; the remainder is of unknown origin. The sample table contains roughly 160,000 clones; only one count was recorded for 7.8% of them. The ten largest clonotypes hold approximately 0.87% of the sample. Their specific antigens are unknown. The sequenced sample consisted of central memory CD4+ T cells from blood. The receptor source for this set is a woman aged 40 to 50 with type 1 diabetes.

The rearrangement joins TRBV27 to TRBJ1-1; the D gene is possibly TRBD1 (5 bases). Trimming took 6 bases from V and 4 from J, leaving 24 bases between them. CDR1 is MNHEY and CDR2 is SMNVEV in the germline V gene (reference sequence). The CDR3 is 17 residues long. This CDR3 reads CASSDQVGQPQGTEAFF. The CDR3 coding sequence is TGTGCCAGCAGCGACCAAGTAGGCCAGCCTCAGGGCACTGAAGCTTTCTTT.

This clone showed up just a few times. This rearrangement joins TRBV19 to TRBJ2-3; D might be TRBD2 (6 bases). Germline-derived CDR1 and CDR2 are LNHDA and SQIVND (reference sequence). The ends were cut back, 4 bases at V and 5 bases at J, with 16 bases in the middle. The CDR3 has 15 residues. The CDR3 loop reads CASSNGPAGGDTQYF. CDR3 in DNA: TGTGCCAGTAGTAACGGGCCCGCCGGGGGAGATACGCAGTATTTT.

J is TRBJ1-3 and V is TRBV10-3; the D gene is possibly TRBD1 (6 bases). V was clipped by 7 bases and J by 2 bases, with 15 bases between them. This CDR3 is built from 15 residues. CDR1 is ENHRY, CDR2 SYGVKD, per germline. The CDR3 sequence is CAITRGGKAGNTIYF. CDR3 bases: TGTGCCATCACCCGAGGGGGTAAAGCTGGAAACACCATATATTTT.

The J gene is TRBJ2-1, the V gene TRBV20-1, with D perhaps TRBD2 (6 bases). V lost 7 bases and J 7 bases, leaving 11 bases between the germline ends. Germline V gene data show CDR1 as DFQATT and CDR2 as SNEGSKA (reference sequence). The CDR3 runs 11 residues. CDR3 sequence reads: CSGGGGNEQFF. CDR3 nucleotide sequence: TGCAGTGGGGGAGGAGGGAATGAGCAGTTCTTC.

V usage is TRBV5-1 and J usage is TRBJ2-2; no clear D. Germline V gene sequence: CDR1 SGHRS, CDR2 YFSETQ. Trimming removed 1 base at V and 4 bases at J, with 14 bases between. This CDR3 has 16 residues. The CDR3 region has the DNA TGCGCCAGCAGCTTGTTATCCGTTTGGAGCACCGGGGAGCTGTTTTTT. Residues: CASSLLSVWSTGELFF. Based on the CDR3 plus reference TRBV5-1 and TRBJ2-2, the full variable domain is KAGVTQTPRYLIKTRGQQVTLSCSPISGHRSVSWYQQTPGQGLQFLFEYFSETQRNKGNFPGRFSGRQFSNSRSEMNVSTLELGDSALYLCASSLLSVWSTGELFFGEGSRLTVL.